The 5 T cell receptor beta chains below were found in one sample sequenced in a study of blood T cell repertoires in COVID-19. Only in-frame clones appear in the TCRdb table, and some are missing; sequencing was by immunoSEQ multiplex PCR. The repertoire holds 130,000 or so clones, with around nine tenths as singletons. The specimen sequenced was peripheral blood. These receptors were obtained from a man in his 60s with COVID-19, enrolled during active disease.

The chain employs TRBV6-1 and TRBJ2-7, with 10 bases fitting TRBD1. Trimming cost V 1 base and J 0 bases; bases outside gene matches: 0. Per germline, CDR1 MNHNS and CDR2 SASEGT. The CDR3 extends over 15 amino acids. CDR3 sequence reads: CASSEGTGGSYEQYF. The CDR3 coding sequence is TGTGCCAGCAGTGAAGGGACAGGGGGCTCCTACGAGCAGTACTTC.

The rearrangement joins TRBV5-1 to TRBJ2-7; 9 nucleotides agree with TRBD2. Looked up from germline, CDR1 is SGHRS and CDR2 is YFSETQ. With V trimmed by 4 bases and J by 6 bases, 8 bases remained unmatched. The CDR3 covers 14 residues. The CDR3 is CASSRGGATGEQYF. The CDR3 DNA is TGCGCCAGCAGCCGCGGGGGGGCGACGGGCGAGCAGTACTTC. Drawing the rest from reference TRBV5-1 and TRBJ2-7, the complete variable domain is KAGVTQTPRYLIKTRGQQVTLSCSPISGHRSVSWYQQTPGQGLQFLFEYFSETQRNKGNFPGRFSGRQFSNSRSEMNVSTLELGDSALYLCASSRGGATGEQYFGPGTRLTVT.

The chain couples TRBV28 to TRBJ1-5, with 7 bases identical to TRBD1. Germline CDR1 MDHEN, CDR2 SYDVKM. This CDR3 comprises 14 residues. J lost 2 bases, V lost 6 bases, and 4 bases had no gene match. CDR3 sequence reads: CASSSGTGNQPQHF. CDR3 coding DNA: TGTGCCAGCAGCTCCGGGACAGGCAATCAGCCCCAGCATTTT. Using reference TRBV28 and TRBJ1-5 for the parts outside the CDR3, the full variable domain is DVKVTQSSRYLVKRTGEKVFLECVQDMDHENMFWYRQDPGLGLRLIYFSYDVKMKEKGDIPEGYSVSREKKERFSLILESASTNQTSMYLCASSSGTGNQPQHFGDGTRLSIL.

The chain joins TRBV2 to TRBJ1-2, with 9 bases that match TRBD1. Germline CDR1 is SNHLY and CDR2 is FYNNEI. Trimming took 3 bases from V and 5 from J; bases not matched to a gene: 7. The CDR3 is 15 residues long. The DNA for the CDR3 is TGTGCCAGCAGTGATTTACAGGGGGCTGGTTATGGCTACACCTTC. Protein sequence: CASSDLQGAGYGYTF.

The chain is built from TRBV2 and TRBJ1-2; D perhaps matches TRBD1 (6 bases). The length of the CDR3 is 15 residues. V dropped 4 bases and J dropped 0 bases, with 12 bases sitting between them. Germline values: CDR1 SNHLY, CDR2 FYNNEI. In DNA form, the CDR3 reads TGTGCCAGCAGTGTGAGGGCAGGGGCTAACTATGGCTACACCTTC. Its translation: CASSVRAGANYGYTF.